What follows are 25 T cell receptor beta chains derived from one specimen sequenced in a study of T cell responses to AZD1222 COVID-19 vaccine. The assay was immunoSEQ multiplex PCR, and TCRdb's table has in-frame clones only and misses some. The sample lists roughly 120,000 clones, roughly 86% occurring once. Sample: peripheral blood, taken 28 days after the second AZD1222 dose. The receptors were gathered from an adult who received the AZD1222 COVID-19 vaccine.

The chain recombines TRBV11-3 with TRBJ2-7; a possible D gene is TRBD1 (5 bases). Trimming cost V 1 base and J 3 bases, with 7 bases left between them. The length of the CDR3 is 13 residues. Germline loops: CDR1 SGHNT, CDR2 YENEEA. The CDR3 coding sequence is TGTGCCAGCAGCTTAGGACAGCTCTACGAGCAGTACTTC. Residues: CASSLGQLYEQYF.

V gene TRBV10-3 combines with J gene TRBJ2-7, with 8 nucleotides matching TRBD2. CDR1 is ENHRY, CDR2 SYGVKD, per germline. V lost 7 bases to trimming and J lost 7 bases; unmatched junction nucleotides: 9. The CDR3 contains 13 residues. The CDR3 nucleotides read TGTGCCATCACAGAAGCGGGGGTAAGGGAGCAGTACTTC. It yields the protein CAITEAGVREQYF.

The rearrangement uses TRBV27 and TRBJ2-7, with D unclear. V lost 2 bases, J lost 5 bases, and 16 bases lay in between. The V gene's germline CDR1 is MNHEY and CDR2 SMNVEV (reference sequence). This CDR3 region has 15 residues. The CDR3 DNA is TGTGCCAGCAGTTTACAGGTGGGCCCTTTAAACGAGCAGTACTTC. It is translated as CASSLQVGPLNEQYF.

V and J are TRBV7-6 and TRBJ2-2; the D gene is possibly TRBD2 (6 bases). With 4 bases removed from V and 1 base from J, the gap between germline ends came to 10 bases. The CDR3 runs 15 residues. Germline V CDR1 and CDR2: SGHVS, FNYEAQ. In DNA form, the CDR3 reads TGTGCCAGCAGCTCCGGGACTCTGAACACCGGGGAGCTGTTTTTT. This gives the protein CASSSGTLNTGELFF. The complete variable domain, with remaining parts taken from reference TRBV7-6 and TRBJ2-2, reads GAGVSQSPRYKVTKRGQDVALRCDPISGHVSLYWYRQALGQGPEFLTYFNYEAQQDKSGLPNDRFSAERPEGSISTLTIQRTEQRDSAMYRCASSSGTLNTGELFFGEGSRLTVL.

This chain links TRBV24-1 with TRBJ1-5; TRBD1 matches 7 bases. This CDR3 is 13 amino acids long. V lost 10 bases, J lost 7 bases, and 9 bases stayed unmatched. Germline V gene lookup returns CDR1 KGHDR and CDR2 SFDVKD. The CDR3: CATSQGLGQPQHF. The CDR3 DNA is TGTGCCACGTCACAGGGGCTTGGCCAGCCCCAGCATTTT.

The CDR3: CASSYRHNQPQHF. DNA for the CDR3: TGTGCCAGCAGCTACAGGCACAATCAGCCCCAGCATTTT. The gene calls are TRBV7-2 and TRBJ1-5, with D perhaps TRBD1 (5 bases). The CDR3 has 13 residues. Germline V gives CDR1 SGHTA, CDR2 FQGNSA. V shed 4 bases and J shed 3 bases, with 7 bases lying between them. Together with reference TRBV7-2 and TRBJ1-5, the CDR3 gives the full variable domain: GAGVSQSPSNKVTEKGKDVELRCDPISGHTALYWYRQSLGQGLEFLIYFQGNSAPDKSGLPSDRFSAERTGGSVSTLTIQRTQQEDSAVYLCASSYRHNQPQHFGDGTRLSIL.

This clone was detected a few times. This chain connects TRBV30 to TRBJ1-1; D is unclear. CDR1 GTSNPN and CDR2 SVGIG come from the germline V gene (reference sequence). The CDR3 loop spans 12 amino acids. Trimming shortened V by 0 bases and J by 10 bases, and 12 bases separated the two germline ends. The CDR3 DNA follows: TGTGCCTGGAGTGTAGTCCCTATGGGAGCTTTCTTT. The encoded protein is CAWSVVPMGAFF.

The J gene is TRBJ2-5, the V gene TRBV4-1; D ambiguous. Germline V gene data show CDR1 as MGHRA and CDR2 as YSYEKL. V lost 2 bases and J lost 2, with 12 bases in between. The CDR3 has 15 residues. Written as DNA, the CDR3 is TGCGCCAGCAGCCAACTACACCGGTATCAAGAGACCCAGTACTTC. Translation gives CASSQLHRYQETQYF.

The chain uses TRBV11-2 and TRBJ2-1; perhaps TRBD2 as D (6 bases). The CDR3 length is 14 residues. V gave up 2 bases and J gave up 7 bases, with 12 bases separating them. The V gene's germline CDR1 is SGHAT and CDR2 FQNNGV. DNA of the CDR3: TGTGCCAGCAGCTTATGGCGGGGCCGGAATGAGCAGTTCTTC. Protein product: CASSLWRGRNEQFF.

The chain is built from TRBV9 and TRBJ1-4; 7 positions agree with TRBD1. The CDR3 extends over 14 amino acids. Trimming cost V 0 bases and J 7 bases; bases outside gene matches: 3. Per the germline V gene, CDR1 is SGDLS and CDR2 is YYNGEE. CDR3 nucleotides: TGTGCCAGCAGCGTAGAAGGGGGCGGTGAAAAACTGTTTTTT. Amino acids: CASSVEGGGEKLFF.

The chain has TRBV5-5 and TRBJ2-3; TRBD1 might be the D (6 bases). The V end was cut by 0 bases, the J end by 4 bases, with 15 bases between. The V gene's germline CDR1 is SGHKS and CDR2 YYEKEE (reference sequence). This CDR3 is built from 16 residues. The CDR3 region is CASSLGGRKPSDTQYF. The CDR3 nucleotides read TGTGCCAGCAGCTTGGGGGGGCGGAAACCGTCAGATACGCAGTATTTT.

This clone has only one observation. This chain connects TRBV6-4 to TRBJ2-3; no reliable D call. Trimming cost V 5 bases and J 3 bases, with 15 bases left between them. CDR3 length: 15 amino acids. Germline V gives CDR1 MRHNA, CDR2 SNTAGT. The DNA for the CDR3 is TGTGCCAGCAGTCGGTTTTCAGATGGGACAGATACGCAGTATTTT. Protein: CASSRFSDGTDTQYF.

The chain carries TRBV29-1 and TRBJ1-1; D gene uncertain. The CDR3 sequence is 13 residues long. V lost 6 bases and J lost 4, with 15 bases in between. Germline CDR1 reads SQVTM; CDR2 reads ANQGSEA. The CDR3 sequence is CSVENGPGTEAFF. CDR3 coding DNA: TGCAGCGTCGAAAACGGCCCGGGCACTGAAGCTTTCTTT.

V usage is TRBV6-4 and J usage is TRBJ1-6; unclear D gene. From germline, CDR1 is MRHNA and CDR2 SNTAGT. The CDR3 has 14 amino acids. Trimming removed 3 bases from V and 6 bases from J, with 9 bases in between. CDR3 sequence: CASSENSSNSPLHF. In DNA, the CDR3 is TGTGCCAGCAGTGAGAACAGCTCTAATTCACCCCTCCACTTT.

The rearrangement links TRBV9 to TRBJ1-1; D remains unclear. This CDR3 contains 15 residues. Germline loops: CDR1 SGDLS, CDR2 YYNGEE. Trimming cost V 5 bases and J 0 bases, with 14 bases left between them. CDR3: CASSPDLTMNTEAFF. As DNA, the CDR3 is TGTGCCAGCAGTCCAGATCTTACCATGAACACTGAAGCTTTCTTT.

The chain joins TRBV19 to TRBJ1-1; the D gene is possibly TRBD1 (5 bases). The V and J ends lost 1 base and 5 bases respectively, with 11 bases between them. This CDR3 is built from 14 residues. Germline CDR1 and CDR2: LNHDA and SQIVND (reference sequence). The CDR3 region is CASSIGGSITEAFF. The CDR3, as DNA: TGTGCCAGTAGTATAGGGGGCAGTATTACTGAAGCTTTCTTT.

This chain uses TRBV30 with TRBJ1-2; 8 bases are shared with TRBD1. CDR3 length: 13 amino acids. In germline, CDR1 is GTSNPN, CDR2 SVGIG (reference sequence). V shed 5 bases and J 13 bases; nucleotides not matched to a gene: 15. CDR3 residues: CAWSSLTGAGLTF. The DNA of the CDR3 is TGTGCCTGGTCTTCCCTGACAGGGGCGGGTCTCACCTTC.

The CDR3 loop reads CASSYSEGNTEAFF. The CDR3, as DNA: TGTGCCAGCAGTTACTCGGAAGGGAACACTGAAGCTTTCTTT. The chain carries TRBV6-5 and TRBJ1-1; no clear D. Looked up from germline, CDR1 is MNHEY and CDR2 is SVGAGI. Deletions cut 0 bases from V and 1 base from J, with 6 bases between. The CDR3 is 14 amino acids.

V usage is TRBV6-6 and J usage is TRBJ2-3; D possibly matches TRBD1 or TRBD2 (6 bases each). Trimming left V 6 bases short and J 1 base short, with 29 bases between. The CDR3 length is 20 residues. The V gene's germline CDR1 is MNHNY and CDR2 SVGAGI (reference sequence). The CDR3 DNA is TGTGCCAGCAGCCTAGGGGGAGGAAGCGCCACGAAACGTCGCACAGATACGCAGTATTTT. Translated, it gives CASSLGGGSATKRRTDTQYF.

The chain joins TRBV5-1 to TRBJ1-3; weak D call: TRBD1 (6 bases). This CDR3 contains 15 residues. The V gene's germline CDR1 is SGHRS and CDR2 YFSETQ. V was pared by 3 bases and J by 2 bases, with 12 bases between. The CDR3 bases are TGCGCCAGCAGCTCCACAGGGAGACCTGGAAACACCATATATTTT. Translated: CASSSTGRPGNTIYF.

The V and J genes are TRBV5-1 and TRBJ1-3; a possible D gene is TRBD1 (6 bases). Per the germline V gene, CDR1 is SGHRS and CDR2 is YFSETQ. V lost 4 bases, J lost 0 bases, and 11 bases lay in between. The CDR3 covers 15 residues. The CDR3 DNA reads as TGCGCCAGCAGCCTGACACAGGGCTCTGGAAACACCATATATTTT. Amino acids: CASSLTQGSGNTIYF.

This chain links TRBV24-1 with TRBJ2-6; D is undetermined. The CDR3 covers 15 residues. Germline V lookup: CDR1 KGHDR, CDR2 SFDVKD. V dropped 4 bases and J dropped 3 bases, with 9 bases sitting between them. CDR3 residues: CATSEKRYGANVLTF. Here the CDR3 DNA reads TGTGCCACCAGTGAGAAAAGGTATGGGGCCAACGTCCTGACTTTC.

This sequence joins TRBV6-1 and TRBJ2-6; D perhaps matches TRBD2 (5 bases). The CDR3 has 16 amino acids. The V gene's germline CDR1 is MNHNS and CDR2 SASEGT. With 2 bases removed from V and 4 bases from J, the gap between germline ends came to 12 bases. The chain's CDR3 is CASSESRASGANVLTF. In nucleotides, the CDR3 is TGTGCCAGCAGTGAATCGCGGGCCTCCGGGGCCAACGTCCTGACTTTC.

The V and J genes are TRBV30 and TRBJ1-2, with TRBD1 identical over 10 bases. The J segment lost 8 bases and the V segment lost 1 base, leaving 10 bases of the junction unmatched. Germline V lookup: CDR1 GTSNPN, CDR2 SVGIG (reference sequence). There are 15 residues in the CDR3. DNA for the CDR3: TGTGCCTGGAGTGCGAGTCGGGGACAGGGGAGAGGCTACACCTTC. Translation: CAWSASRGQGRGYTF.

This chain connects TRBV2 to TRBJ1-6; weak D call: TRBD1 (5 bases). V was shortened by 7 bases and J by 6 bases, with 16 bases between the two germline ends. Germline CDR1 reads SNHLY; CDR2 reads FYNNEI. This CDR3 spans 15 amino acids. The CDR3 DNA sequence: TGTGCCAGCATCCTCACAGACAGTTTTAATTCACCCCTCCACTTT. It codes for CASILTDSFNSPLHF.